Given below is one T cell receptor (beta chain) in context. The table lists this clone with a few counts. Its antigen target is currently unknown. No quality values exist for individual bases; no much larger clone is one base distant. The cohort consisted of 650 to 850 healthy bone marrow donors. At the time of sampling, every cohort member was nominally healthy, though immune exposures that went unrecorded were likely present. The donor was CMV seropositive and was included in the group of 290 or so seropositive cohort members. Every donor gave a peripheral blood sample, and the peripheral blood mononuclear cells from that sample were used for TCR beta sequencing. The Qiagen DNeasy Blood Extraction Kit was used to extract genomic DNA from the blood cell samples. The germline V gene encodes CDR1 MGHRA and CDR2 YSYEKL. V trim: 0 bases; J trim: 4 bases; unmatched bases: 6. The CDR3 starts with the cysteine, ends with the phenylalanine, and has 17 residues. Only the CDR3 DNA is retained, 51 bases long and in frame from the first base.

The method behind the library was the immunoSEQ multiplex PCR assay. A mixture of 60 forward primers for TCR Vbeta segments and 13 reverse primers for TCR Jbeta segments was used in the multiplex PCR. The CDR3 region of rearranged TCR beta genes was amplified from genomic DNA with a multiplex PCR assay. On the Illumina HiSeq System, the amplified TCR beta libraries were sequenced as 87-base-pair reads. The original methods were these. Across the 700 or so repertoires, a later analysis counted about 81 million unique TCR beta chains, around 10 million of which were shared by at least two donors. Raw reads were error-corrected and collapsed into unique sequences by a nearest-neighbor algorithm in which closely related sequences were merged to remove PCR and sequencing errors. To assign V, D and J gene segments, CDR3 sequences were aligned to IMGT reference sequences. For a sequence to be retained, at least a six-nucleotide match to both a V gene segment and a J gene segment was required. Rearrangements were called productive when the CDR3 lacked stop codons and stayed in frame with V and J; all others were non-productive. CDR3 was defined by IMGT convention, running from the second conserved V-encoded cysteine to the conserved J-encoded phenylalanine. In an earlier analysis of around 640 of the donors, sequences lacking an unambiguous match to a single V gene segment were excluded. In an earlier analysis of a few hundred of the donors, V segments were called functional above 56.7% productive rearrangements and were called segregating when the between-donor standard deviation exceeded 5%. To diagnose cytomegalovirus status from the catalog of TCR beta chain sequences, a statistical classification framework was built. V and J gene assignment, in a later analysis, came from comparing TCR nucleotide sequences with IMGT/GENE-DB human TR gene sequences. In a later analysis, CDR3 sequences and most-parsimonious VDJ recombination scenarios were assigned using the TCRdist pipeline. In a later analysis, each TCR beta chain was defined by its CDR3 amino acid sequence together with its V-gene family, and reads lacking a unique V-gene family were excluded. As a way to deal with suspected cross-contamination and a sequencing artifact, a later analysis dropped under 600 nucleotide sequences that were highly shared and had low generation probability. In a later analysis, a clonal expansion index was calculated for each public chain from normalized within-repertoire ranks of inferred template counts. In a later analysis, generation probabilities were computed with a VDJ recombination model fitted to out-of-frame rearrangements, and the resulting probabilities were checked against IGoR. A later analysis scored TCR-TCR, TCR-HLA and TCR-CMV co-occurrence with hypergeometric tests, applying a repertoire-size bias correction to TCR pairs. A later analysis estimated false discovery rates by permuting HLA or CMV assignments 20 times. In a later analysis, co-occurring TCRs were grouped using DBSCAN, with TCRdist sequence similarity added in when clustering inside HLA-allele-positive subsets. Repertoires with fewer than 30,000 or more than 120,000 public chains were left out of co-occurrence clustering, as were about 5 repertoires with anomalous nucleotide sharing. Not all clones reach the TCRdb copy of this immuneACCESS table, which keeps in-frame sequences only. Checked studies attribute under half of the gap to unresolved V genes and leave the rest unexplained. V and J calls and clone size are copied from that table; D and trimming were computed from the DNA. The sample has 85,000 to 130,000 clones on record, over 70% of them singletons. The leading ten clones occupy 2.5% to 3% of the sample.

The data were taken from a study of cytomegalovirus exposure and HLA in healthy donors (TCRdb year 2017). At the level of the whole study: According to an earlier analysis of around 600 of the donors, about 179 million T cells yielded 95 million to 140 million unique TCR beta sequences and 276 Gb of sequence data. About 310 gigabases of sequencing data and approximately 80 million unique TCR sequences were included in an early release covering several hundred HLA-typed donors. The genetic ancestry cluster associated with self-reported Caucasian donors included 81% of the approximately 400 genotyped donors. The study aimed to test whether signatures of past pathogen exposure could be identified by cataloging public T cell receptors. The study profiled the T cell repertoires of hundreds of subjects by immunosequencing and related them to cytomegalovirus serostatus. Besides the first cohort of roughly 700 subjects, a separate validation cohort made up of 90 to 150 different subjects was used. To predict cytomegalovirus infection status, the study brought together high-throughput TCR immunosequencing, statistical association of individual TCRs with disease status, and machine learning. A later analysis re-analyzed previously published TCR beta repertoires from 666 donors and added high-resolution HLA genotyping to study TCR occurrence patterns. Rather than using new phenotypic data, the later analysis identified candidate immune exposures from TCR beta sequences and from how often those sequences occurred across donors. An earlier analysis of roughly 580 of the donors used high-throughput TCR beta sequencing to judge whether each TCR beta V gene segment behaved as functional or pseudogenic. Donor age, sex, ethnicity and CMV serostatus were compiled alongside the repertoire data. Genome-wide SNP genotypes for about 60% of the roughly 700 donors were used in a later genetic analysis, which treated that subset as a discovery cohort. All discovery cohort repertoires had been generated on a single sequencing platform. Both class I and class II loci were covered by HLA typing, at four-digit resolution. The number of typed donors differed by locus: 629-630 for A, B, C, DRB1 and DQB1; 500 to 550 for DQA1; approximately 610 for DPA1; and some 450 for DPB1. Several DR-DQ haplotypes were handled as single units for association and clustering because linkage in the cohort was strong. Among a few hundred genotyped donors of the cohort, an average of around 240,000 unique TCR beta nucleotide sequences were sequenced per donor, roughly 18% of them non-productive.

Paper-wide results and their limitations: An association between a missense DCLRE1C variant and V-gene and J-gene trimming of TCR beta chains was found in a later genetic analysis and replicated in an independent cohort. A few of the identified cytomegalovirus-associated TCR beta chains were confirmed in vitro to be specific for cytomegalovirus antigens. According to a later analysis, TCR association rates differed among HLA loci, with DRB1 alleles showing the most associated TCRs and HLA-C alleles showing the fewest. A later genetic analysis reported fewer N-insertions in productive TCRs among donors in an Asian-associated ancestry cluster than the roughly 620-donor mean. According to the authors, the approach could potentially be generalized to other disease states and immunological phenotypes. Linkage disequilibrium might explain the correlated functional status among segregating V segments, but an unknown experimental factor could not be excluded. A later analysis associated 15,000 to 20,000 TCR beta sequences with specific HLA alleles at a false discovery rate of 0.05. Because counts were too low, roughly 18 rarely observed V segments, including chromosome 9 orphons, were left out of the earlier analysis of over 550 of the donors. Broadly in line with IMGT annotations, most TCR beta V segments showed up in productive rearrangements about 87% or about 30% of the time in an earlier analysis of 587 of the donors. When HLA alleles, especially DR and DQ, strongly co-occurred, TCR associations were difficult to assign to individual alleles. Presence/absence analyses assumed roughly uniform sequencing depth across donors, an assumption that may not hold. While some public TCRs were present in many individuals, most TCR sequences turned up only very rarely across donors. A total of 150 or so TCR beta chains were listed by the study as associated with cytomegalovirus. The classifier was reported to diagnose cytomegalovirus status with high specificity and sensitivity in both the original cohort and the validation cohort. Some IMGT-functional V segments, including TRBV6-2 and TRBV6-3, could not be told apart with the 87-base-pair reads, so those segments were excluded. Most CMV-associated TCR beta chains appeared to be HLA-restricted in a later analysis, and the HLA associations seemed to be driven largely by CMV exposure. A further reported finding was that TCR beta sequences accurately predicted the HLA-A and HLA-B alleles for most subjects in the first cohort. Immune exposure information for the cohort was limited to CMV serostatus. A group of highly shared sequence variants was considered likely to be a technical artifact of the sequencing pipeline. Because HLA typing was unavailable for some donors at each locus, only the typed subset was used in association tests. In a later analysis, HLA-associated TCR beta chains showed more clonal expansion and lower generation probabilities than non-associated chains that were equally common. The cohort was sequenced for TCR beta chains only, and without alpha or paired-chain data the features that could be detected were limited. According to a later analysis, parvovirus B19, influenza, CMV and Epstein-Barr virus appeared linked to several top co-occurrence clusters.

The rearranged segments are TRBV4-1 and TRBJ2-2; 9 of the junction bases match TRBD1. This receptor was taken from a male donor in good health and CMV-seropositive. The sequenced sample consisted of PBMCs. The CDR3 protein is CASSQDYRGLSTGELFF. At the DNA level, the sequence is TGCGCCAGCAGCCAAGACTACAGGGGGCTATCCACCGGGGAGCTGTTTTTT.